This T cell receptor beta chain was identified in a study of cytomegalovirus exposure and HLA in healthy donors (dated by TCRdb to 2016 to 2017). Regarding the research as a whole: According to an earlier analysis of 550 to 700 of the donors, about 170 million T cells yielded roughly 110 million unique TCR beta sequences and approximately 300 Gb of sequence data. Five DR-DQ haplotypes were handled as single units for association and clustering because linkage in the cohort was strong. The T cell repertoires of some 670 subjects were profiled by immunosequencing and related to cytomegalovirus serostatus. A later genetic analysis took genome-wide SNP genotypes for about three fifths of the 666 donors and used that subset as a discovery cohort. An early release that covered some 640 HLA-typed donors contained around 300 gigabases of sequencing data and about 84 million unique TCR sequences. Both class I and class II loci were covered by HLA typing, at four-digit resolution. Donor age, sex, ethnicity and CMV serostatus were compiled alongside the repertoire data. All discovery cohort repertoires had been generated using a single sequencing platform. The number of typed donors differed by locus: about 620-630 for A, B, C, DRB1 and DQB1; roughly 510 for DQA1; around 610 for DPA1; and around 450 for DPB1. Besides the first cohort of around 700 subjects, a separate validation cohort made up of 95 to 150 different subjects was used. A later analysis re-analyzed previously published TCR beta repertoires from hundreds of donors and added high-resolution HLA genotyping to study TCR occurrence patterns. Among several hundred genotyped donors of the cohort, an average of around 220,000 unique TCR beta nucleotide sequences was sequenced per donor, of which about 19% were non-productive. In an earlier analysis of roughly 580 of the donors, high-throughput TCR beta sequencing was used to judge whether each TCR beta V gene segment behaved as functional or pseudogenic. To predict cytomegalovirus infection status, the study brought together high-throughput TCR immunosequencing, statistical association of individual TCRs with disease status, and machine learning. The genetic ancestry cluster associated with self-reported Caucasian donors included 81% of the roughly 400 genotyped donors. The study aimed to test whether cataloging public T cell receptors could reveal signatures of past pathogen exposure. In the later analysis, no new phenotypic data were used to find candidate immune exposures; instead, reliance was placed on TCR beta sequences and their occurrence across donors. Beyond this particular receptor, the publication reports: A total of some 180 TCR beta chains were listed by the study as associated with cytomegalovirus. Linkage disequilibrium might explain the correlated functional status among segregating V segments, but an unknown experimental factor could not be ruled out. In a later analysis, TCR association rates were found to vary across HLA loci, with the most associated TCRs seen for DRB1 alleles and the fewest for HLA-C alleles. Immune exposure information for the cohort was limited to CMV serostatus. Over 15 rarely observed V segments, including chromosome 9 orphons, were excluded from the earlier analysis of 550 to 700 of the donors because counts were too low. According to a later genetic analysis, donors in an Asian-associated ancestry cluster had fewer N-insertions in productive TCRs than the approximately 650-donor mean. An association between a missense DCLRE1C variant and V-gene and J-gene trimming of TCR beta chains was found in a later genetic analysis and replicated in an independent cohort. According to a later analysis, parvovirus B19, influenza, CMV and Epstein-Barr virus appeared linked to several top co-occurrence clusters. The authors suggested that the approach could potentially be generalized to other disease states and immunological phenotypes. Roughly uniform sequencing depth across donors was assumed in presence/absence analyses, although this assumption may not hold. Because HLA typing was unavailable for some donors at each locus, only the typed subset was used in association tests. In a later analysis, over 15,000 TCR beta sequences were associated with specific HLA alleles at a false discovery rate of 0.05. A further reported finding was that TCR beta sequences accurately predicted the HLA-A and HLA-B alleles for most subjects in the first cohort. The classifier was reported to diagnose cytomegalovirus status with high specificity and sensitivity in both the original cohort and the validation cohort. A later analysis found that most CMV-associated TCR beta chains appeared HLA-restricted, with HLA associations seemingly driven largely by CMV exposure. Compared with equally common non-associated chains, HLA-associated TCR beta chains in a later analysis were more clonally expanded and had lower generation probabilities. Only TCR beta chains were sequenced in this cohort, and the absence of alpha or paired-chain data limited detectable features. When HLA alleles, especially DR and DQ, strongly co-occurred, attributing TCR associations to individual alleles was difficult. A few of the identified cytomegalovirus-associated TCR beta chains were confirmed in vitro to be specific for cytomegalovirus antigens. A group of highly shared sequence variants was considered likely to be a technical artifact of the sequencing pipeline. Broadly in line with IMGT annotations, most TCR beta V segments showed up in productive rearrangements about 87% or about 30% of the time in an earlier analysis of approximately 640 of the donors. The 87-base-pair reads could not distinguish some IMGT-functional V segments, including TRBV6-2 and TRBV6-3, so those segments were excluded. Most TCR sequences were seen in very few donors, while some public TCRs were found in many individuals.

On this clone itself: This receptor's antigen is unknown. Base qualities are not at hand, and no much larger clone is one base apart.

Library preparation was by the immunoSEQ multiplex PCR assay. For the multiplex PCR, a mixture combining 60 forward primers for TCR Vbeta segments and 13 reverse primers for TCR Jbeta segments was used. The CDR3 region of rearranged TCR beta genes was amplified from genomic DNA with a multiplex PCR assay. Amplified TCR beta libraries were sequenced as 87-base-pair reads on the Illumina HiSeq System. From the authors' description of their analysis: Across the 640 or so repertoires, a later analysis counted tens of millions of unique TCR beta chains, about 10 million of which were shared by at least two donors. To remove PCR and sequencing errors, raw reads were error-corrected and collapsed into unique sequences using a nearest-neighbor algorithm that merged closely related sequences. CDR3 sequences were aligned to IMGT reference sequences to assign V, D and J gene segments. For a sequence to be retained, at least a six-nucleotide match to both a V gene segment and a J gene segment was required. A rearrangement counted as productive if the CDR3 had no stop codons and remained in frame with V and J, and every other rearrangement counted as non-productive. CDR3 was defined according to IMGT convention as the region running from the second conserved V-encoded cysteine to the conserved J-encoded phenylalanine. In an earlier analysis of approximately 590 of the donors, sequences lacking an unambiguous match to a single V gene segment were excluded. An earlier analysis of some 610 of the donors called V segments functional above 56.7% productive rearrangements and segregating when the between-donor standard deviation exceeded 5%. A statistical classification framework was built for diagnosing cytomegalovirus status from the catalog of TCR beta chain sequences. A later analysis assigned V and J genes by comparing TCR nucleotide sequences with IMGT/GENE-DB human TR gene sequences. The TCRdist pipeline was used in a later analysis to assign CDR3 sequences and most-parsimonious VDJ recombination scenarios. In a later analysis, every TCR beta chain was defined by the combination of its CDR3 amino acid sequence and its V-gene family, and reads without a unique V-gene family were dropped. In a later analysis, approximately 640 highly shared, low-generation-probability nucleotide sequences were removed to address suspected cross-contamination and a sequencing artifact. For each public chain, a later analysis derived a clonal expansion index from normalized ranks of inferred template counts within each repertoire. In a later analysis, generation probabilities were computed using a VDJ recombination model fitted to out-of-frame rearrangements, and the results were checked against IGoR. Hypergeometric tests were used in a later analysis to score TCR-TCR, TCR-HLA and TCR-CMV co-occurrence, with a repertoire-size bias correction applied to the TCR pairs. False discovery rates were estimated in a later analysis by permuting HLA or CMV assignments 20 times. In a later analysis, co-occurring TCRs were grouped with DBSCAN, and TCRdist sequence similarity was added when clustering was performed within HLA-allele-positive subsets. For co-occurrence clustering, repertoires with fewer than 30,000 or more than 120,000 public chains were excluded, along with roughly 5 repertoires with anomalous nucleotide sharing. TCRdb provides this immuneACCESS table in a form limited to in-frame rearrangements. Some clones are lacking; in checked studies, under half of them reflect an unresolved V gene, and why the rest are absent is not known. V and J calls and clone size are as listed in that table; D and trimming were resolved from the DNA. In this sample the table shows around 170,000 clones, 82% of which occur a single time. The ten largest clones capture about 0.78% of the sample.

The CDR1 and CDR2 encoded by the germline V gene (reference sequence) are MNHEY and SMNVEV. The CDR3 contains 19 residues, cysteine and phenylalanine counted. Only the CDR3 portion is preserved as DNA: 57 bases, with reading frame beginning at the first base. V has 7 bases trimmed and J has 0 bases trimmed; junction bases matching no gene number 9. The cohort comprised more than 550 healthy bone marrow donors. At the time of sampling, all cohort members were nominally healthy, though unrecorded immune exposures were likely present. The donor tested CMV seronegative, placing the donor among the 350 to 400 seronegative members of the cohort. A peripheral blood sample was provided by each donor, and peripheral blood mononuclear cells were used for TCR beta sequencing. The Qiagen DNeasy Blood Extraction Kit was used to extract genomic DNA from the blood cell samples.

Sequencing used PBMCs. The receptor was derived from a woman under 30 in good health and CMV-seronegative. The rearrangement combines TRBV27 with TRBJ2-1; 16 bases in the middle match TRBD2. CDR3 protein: CASIGPGLAGGSSYNEQFF. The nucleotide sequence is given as TGTGCCAGCATAGGTCCGGGACTAGCGGGAGGGAGCTCCTACAATGAGCAGTTCTTC.